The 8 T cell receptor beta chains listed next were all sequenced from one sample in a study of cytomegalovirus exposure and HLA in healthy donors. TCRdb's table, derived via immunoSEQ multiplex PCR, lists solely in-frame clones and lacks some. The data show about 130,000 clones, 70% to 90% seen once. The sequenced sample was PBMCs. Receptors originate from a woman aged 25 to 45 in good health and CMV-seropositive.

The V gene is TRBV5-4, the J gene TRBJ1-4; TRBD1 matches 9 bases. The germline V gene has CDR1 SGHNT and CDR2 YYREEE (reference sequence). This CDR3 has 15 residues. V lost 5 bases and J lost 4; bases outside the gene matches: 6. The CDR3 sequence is CASSITGQGNEKLFF. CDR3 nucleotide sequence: TGTGCCAGCAGTATCACGGGACAGGGTAATGAAAAACTGTTTTTT.

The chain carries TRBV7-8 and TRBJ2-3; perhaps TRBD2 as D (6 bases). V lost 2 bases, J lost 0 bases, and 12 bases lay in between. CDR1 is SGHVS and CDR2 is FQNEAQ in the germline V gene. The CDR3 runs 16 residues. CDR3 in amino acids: CASSLIGGSSTDTQYF. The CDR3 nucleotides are TGTGCCAGCAGCTTAATCGGAGGGTCTAGCACAGATACGCAGTATTTT.

CDR3 residues: CASSAIGTSVYEQFF. In nucleotides, the CDR3 is TGTGCCAGCAGTGCTATAGGGACTAGTGTCTATGAGCAGTTCTTC. The chain joins TRBV6-1 to TRBJ2-1; 8 bases align to TRBD2. Germline V gene lookup returns CDR1 MNHNS and CDR2 SASEGT. V gave up 4 bases and J gave up 8 bases; unmatched junction bases: 10. There are 15 residues in the CDR3.

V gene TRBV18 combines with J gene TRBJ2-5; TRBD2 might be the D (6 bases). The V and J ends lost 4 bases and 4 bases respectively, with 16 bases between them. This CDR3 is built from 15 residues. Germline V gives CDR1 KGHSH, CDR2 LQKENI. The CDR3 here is CASSRAGGALETQYF. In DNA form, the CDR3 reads TGTGCCAGCTCACGAGCAGGAGGGGCGTTAGAGACCCAGTACTTC. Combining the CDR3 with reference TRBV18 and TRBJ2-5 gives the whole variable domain NAGVMQNPRHLVRRRGQEARLRCSPMKGHSHVYWYRQLPEEGLKFMVYLQKENIIDESGMPKERFSAEFPKEGPSILRIQQVVRGDSAAYFCASSRAGGALETQYFGPGTRLLVL.

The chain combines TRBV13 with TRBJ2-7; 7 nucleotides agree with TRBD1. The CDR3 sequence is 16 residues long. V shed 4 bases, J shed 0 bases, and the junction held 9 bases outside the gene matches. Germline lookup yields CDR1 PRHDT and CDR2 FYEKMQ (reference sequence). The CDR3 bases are TGTGCCAGCAGCTCGAATCCGGGACAGCCCTCCTACGAGCAGTACTTC. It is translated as CASSSNPGQPSYEQYF.

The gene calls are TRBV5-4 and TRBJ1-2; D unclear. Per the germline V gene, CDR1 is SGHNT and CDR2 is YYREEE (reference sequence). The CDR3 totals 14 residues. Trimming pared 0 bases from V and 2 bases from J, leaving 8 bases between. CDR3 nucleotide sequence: TGTGCCAGCAGCTTGGCCGGTATAAACTATGGCTACACCTTC. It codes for CASSLAGINYGYTF.

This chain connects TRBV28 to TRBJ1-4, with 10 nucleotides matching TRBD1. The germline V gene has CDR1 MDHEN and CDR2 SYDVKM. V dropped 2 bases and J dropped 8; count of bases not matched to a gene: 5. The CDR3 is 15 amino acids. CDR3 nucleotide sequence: TGTGCCAGCAGTTTAGCCGGGACAGGGGTCGAAAAACTGTTTTTT. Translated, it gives CASSLAGTGVEKLFF.

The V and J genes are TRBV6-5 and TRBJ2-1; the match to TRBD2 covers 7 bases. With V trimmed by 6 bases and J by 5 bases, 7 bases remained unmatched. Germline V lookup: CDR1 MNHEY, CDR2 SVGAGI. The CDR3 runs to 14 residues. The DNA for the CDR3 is TGTGCCAGCAGAGTAGCGGGCGAGAACAATGAGCAGTTCTTC. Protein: CASRVAGENNEQFF.